Listed below are T cell receptor beta chains from one sample, sequenced in a study of CD8 T cells in Susac syndrome. Via MiXCR, TCRdb re-called the immunoSEQ multiplex PCR reads, giving one row per CDR3 protein. The table includes roughly 250,000 distinct CDR3 sequences, roughly 95% detected once. The sample was CD4+ T cells from PBMCs. The source is a human donor with Susac syndrome. The conserved cysteine and the conserved F or W are not part of the CDR3 here. D genes are given only for firm matches. Clone size, where shown, is once, few, many, or a class for clones that have expanded.

. . TRBJ2-5 TRBV10-3 AISSVDITGETQY
. once TRBJ1-1 TRBV5-1 ASSLGHLMNTEAF
. once TRBJ2-3 TRBV30 AWNRGQGITDTQY
. . TRBJ2-7 TRBV12-3/TRBV12-4 ASSSRNRGGRFYEQY
TRBD2 . TRBJ2-1 TRBV5-1 ASCAQREFDEQF
. . TRBJ1-2 TRBV20-1 SARAQDNYGYT
TRBD1 once TRBJ1-2 TRBV19 ASAGPAAGGDGYT
. . TRBJ1-3 TRBV18 ASSPLEGGPGNTIY
. . TRBJ2-1 TRBV24-1 ATSKTGDNEQF
. few TRBJ2-3 TRBV5-1 ASSLAGTDTQY
. . TRBJ2-7 TRBV7-9 ASSLGYITRKYEQY
TRBD1 . TRBJ2-2 TRBV7-3 ASSHRGSTGELF
. . TRBJ1-5 TRBV29-1 SVPDGYSNQPQH
. . TRBJ2-1 TRBV9 ASSVASSVGGEQF
. . TRBJ1-4 TRBV20-1 SARVTPKAEKLF
. . TRBJ2-3 TRBV7-6 ASSFGVTDTQY
TRBD1 once TRBJ2-7 TRBV4-2 ASSQEPGQGYEQY
TRBD2 . TRBJ2-1 TRBV29-1 SVDGTTSGSSYNEQF
. . TRBJ2-1 TRBV2 ASSETGRGYNEQF
TRBD1 . TRBJ2-2 TRBV29-1 SALTGLGTGELF
. . TRBJ1-4 TRBV13 ASSLGDESGIEKLF
TRBD1 once TRBJ2-7 TRBV7-9 ASSMLIGTGHYEQY